These 18 T cell receptor beta chains came from one sample sequenced in a study of shared clonotypes between healthy human individuals. TCRdb's copy holds only in-frame clones and misses some; the assay was immunoSEQ multiplex PCR. The sample consists of about 2.4 million clones, 80% to 95% of them appearing once. What was sequenced was naive CD4+ T cells from PBMCs. Subset given: CD45RA+ positively selected. The receptor source for this set is a man aged 18 to 30 in good health. Some clones in this sample may be carry-over from other donors' samples.

This clone was counted once. For the CDR3, the DNA is TGTGCCAGCAGTTACAACCCCAACAGGGTCTATGGCTACACCTTC. Translated, it gives CASSYNPNRVYGYTF. This rearrangement joins TRBV6-5 to TRBJ1-2, with D possibly being TRBD1 (6 bases). This CDR3 has 15 residues. Trimming left V 2 bases short and J 4 bases short, with 14 bases between. Germline CDR1 and CDR2: MNHEY and SVGAGI.

The CDR3 DNA reads TGTGCCAGCAGCTTGTCGGTGGGCAGTGACAATGAGCAGTTCTTC. This encodes CASSLSVGSDNEQFF. This chain links TRBV5-4 with TRBJ2-1; D unclear. There are 15 residues in the CDR3. V was pared by 1 base and J by 5 bases, with 13 bases between. The germline V gene has CDR1 SGHNT and CDR2 YYREEE (reference sequence).

The V and J genes are TRBV19 and TRBJ1-5, with 8 bases identical to TRBD1. This CDR3 is built from 14 residues. CDR1 is LNHDA and CDR2 is SQIVND in the germline V gene (reference sequence). With 5 bases clipped from V and 4 bases from J, the junction kept 4 bases outside the gene matches. The CDR3 region is CASSAGTGNQPQHF. For the CDR3, the DNA is TGTGCCAGTAGTGCCGGGACAGGTAATCAGCCCCAGCATTTT. The full variable domain, with the rest looked up from reference TRBV19 and TRBJ1-5, is DGGITQSPKYLFRKEGQNVTLSCEQNLNHDAMYWYRQDPGQGLRLIYYSQIVNDFQKGDIAEGYSVSREKKESFPLTVTSAQKNPTAFYLCASSAGTGNQPQHFGDGTRLSIL.

The J gene is TRBJ2-1, the V gene TRBV6-6; D call uncertain. The CDR3 is 11 residues long. The germline V gene encodes CDR1 MNHNY and CDR2 SVGAGI (reference sequence). Trimming cost V 9 bases and J 8 bases, with 11 bases left between them. The CDR3 DNA follows: TGTGCCAGTAGGGAAACATATGAGCAGTTCTTC. Residues: CASRETYEQFF.

The chain joins TRBV5-1 to TRBJ1-2; D is possibly TRBD1 (5 bases). This CDR3 has 17 amino acids. Trimming left V 6 bases short and J 1 base short, with 22 bases between. The germline gives CDR1 SGHRS, CDR2 YFSETQ. The CDR3 is CASIGGVGEDGNYGYTF. The CDR3 nucleotides read TGCGCCAGCATCGGTGGCGTGGGGGAAGACGGTAACTATGGCTACACCTTC. Using reference TRBV5-1 and TRBJ1-2 for the parts outside the CDR3, the full variable domain is KAGVTQTPRYLIKTRGQQVTLSCSPISGHRSVSWYQQTPGQGLQFLFEYFSETQRNKGNFPGRFSGRQFSNSRSEMNVSTLELGDSALYLCASIGGVGEDGNYGYTFGSGTRLTVV.

V usage is TRBV10-2 and J usage is TRBJ2-3; 7 bases agree with TRBD2. The CDR3 is 15 residues long. Trimming at V came to 5 bases and at J to 4 bases, leaving 9 bases not matched to a gene. Germline V lookup: CDR1 WSHSY, CDR2 SAAADI. CDR3 bases: TGCGCCAGCAGTTTTTTGCGGGGGAGTGCAGATACGCAGTATTTT. Protein product: CASSFLRGSADTQYF.

This clone was picked up one time. The chain couples TRBV6-6 to TRBJ2-7, with 8 bases that match TRBD1. V was clipped by 5 bases and J by 3 bases; unmatched bases: 9. Germline lookup yields CDR1 MNHNY and CDR2 SVGAGI (reference sequence). The CDR3 length is 15 residues. The CDR3 coding sequence is TGTGCCAGCAGTGGGACCGGGGACAGGAACTACGAGCAGTACTTC. It codes for CASSGTGDRNYEQYF.

CDR3 residues: CASSPDPIAGVSNEQFF. CDR3 sequence (DNA): TGCGCCAGCAGCCCGGACCCTATAGCGGGAGTTAGTAATGAGCAGTTCTTC. The V gene is TRBV5-1, the J gene TRBJ2-1; 9 positions agree with TRBD2. V was clipped by 4 bases and J by 7 bases; unmatched bases: 15. Germline V lookup: CDR1 SGHRS, CDR2 YFSETQ. This CDR3 is built from 17 residues.

The rearrangement links TRBV4-2 to TRBJ2-3, with D unresolved. The CDR3 loop spans 12 amino acids. CDR1 is LGHNA, CDR2 YNFKEQ, per germline. Trimming took off 0 bases at V and 9 bases at J, with 7 bases between the two ends. The CDR3 DNA reads as TGTGCCAGCAGCCAAGACGGGTCGACGCAGTATTTT. Translation gives CASSQDGSTQYF.

The CDR3 spells CASSFGGRGYTF. The DNA for the CDR3 is TGTGCCAGCAGTTTTGGGGGACGTGGCTACACCTTC. The chain links TRBV28 to TRBJ1-2; tentatively, D is TRBD1 (5 bases). CDR3 size: 12 residues. Trimming took off 3 bases at V and 7 bases at J, with 9 bases between the two ends. Per the germline V gene, CDR1 is MDHEN and CDR2 is SYDVKM.

A note on this clone: Other DNA sequences in this sample translate to the same CDR3. The J gene is TRBJ2-7, the V gene TRBV5-1; 13 bases align to TRBD2. The CDR3 totals 15 residues. V dropped 0 bases and J dropped 6; count of bases not matched to a gene: 3. Germline-derived CDR1 and CDR2 are SGHRS and YFSETQ. CDR3 DNA sequence: TGCGCCAGCAGCTTGGGGACTAGCGGGAGCGGCGAGCAGTACTTC. It is translated as CASSLGTSGSGEQYF. Based on the CDR3 plus reference TRBV5-1 and TRBJ2-7, the full variable domain is KAGVTQTPRYLIKTRGQQVTLSCSPISGHRSVSWYQQTPGQGLQFLFEYFSETQRNKGNFPGRFSGRQFSNSRSEMNVSTLELGDSALYLCASSLGTSGSGEQYFGPGTRLTVT.

The chain carries TRBV30 and TRBJ2-7; D is perhaps TRBD1 or TRBD2 (5 bases each). Germline values: CDR1 GTSNPN, CDR2 SVGIG (reference sequence). This CDR3 is built from 13 residues. V lost 4 bases and J 9 bases, leaving 19 bases between the germline ends. CDR3 in DNA: TGTGCCTGGACCCTTATCCTCGGGGCCGGGCAGTACTTC. Translating it yields CAWTLILGAGQYF.

This chain links TRBV6-5 with TRBJ2-5; 9 bases fit TRBD2. Germline loops: CDR1 MNHEY, CDR2 SVGAGI. The CDR3 runs 14 residues. After removal of 6 bases from V and 5 bases from J, the junction contained 7 bases not matched to a gene. As DNA, the CDR3 is TGTGCCAGCAGGCAGAGCGGGAGGAGCGAGACCCAGTACTTC. Translating it yields CASRQSGRSETQYF.

V usage is TRBV5-4 and J usage is TRBJ2-5, with TRBD2 matching 8 bases. Germline V gene sequence: CDR1 SGHNT, CDR2 YYREEE (reference sequence). CDR3 length: 13 residues. The trim removed 3 bases at V and 3 bases at J, leaving 1 base unmatched. The CDR3 here is CASSSAGEETQYF. DNA for the CDR3: TGTGCCAGCAGCTCAGCGGGAGAAGAGACCCAGTACTTC. Variable domain in full (rest from reference TRBV5-4 and TRBJ2-5): ETGVTQSPTHLIKTRGQQVTLRCSSQSGHNTVSWYQQALGQGPQFIFQYYREEENGRGNFPPRFSGLQFPNYSSELNVNALELDDSALYLCASSSAGEETQYFGPGTRLLVL.

J is TRBJ1-5 and V is TRBV15, with D unresolved. CDR1 LNHNV and CDR2 YYDKDF come from the germline V gene (reference sequence). With 0 bases removed from V and 5 bases from J, the gap between germline ends came to 14 bases. The CDR3 loop spans 16 amino acids. As DNA, the CDR3 is TGTGCCACCAGCAGAGATGCTTGGGCGGGAGATCAGCCCCAGCATTTT. It specifies CATSRDAWAGDQPQHF.

The chain links TRBV7-2 to TRBJ2-1; D uncertain. Per germline, CDR1 SGHTA and CDR2 FQGNSA. V shed 5 bases and J shed 7 bases, with 18 bases lying between them. The CDR3 covers 15 residues. CDR3 nucleotides: TGTGCCAGCAGCCCCAATGGCTTCAAACTAAATGAGCAGTTCTTC. Residues: CASSPNGFKLNEQFF.

J is TRBJ2-2 and V is TRBV5-1; a weak D match, TRBD1 (6 bases). Trimming left V 2 bases short and J 1 base short, with 9 bases between. Per the germline V gene, CDR1 is SGHRS and CDR2 is YFSETQ. This CDR3 region has 15 residues. CDR3 residues: CASSFVQGNTGELFF. For the CDR3, the DNA is TGCGCCAGCAGCTTCGTACAGGGGAACACCGGGGAGCTGTTTTTT.

Note on this clone: Germline and junction disagree at one end, which may indicate a read error. V is TRBV9 and J is TRBJ1-2; 8 positions agree with TRBD1. The CDR3 spans 11 residues. Germline V gives CDR1 SGDLS, CDR2 YYNGEE. The CDR3 bases are TGTGCCAGCAGCGTAGGGACAGGGCTACTCTTC. Translated: CASSVGTGLLF. The whole variable domain, filled in from reference TRBV9 and TRBJ1-2, reads DSGVTQTPKHLITATGQRVTLRCSPRSGDLSVYWYQQSLDQGLQFLIQYYNGEERAKGNILERFSAQQFPDLHSELNLSSLELGDSALYFCASSVGTGLLFGSGTRLTVV.